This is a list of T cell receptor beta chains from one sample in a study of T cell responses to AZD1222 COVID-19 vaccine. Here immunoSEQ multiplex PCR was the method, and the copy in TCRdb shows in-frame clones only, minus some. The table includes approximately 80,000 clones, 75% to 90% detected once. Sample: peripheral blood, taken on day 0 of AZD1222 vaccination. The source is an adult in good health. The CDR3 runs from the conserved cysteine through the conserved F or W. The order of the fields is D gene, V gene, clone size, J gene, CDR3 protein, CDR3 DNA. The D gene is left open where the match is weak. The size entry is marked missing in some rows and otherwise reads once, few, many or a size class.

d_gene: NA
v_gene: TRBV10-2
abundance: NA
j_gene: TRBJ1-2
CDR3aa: CASKTGQGYGYTF
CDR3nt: TGCGCCAGCAAAACGGGGCAGGGGTACGGCTACACCTTC

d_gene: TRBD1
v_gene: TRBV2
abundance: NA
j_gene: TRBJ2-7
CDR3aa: CASSRTGKIAYEQYF
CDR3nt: TGTGCCAGCAGTCGGACAGGGAAGATCGCCTACGAGCAGTACTTC

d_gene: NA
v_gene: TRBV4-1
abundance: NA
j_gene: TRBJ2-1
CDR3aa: CASSQDHTPWQFF
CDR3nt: TGCGCCAGCAGCCAAGACCACACCCCCTGGCAGTTCTTC

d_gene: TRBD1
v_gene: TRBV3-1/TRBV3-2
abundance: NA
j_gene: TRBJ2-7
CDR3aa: CASSRAPGQGFEQYF
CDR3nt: TGTGCCAGCAGCCGAGCACCGGGACAGGGTTTCGAGCAGTACTTC

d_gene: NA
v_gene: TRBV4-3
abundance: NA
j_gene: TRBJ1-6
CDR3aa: CASSQGDLSSPLHF
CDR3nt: TGCGCCAGCAGCCAAGGCGATCTATCTTCACCCCTCCACTTT

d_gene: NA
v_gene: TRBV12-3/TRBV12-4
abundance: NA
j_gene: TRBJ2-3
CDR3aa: CASRPDNTDTQYF
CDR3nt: TGTGCCAGCAGACCTGACAACACAGATACGCAGTATTTT

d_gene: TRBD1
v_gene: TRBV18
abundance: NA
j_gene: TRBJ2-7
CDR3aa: CASSPPTATGGYEQYF
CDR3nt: TGTGCCAGCTCACCACCTACGGCGACAGGGGGCTACGAGCAGTACTTC

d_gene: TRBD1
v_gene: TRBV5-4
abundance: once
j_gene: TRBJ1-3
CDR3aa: CASSANQGAYGNTIYF
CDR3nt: TGTGCCAGCAGTGCCAATCAGGGGGCGTATGGAAACACCATATATTTT

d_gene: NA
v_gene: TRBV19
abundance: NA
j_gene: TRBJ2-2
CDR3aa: CASRKQGANTGELFF
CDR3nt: TGTGCCAGTAGGAAACAGGGAGCGAACACCGGGGAGCTGTTTTTT

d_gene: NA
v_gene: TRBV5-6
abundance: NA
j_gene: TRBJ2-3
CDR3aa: CASSFSYVVTQYF
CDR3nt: TGTGCCAGCAGCTTCTCATATGTAGTTACGCAGTATTTT

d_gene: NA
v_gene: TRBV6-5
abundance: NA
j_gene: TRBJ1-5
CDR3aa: CASSYTGGANQPQHF
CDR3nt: TGTGCCAGCAGTTACACCGGGGGCGCCAATCAGCCCCAGCATTTT

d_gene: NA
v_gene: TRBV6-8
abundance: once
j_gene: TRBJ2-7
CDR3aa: CASTQEAERSSYEQYF
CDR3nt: TGTGCCAGCACCCAAGAGGCGGAGAGGAGCTCCTACGAGCAGTACTTC

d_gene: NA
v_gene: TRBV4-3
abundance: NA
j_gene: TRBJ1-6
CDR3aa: CASSQEQYSPLHF
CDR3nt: TGCGCCAGCAGCCAAGAGCAGTATTCACCCCTCCACTTT

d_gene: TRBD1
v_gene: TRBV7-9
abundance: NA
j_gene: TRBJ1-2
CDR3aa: CASSPQGQGYTF
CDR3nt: TGTGCCAGCAGCCCACAGGGACAGGGCTACACCTTC

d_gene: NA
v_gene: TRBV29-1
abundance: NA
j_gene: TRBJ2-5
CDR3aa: CSVGTLVTQYF
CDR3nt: TGCAGCGTTGGGACGTTGGTGACCCAGTACTTC

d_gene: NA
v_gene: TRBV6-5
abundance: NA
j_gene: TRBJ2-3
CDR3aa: CASSPPRLGTDTQYF
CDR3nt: TGTGCCAGCAGTCCACCTCGTCTGGGCACAGATACGCAGTATTTT